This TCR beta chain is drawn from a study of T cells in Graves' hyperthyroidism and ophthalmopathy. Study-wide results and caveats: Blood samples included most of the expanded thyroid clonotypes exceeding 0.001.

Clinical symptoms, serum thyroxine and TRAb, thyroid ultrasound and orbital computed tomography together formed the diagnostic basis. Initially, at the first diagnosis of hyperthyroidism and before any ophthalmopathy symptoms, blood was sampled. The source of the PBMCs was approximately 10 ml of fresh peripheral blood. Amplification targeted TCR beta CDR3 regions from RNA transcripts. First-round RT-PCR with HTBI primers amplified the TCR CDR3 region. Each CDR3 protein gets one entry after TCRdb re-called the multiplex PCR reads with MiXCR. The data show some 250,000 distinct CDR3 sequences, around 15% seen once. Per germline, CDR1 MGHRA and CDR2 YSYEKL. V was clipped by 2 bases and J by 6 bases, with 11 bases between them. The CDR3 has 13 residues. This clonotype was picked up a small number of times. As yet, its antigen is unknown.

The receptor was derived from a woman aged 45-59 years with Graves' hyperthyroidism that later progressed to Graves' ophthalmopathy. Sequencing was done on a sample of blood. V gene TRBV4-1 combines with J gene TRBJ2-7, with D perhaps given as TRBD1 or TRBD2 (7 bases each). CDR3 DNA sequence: TGCGCCAGCAGCCAACTCAGGGGGGGCGAGCAGTACTTC. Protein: CASSQLRGGEQYF.